This record concerns one TCR beta chain sequence. Its target is not known. An approximately 210 ng quantity of DNA, 25,000 to 30,000 T cell genomes, went into the sorted-subset replicate PCRs. Sequencing was performed with immunoSEQ multiplex PCR; in TCRdb, only in-frame clones are kept and a portion is missing. The repertoire consists of under 600,000 clones, with 95% to 98% occurring once and the leading ten covering 0.057%. There are 14 residues in the CDR3. The ends lost 5 bases at V and 2 bases at J; junction bases unmatched: 3. Germline lookup yields CDR1 MDHEN and CDR2 SYDVKM. This sample is part of a study of shared clonotypes between healthy human individuals. On the study more broadly: Serving as donors were two women and a few men, whose ages spanned 18 to 49.

Findings of the study overall: A handful of donors shared about 4.5% of their naive CD4 clonotypes. Only blood samples were collected, and tissue repertoires likely differ.

This clonotype was obtained from a woman under 40 in good health. The chain combines TRBV28 with TRBJ2-1, with TRBD1 identical over 7 bases. Material for sequencing was naive CD4+ T cells sorted from blood. Subset reported: CD45RA+ positively selected. For the CDR3, the DNA is TGTGCCAGCAGTATCGGGACAGCCTACAATGAGCAGTTCTTC. It specifies CASSIGTAYNEQFF. The complete variable domain, with remaining parts taken from reference TRBV28 and TRBJ2-1, reads DVKVTQSSRYLVKRTGEKVFLECVQDMDHENMFWYRQDPGLGLRLIYFSYDVKMKEKGDIPEGYSVSREKKERFSLILESASTNQTSMYLCASSIGTAYNEQFFGPGTRLTVL.